These 14 T cell receptor beta chains came from one sample sequenced in a study of metastatic and nonmetastatic thyroid tumors. TCRdb re-called clones via MiXCR from the PCR reads. Of some 17,000 clones listed, about 25% were seen once; the top ten hold 15%. Each patient went into thyroid surgery without having received any treatment. Sequenced: adjacent normal tissue. These TCRs come from a female donor with papillary thyroid cancer or a benign thyroid nodule (not recorded which). Some clones in this sample may be carry-over from other donors' samples.

This clone appeared many times. The chain carries TRBV18 and TRBJ1-1; 7 bases map to TRBD1. V gave up 0 bases and J gave up 3 bases; unmatched junction bases: 4. From germline, CDR1 is KGHSH and CDR2 LQKENI. The CDR3 consists of 15 residues. The CDR3 region has the DNA TGTGCCAGCTCACCACCGAGGGGGCAGGACACTGAAGCTTTCTTT. This sequence encodes CASSPPRGQDTEAFF.

J is TRBJ1-5 and V is TRBV12-3 or TRBV12-4, with D possibly TRBD1 on 5 matching bases. CDR3 length: 13 residues. Trimming removed 5 bases from V and 4 bases from J, with 9 bases in between. The CDR3 loop is CASSLKGNQPQHF. CDR3 bases: TGTGCCAGCAGTCTGAAGGGGAATCAGCCCCAGCATTTT.

J is TRBJ2-5 and V is TRBV4-2; maybe TRBD1 (5 bases). V lost 0 bases to trimming and J lost 5 bases, with 13 bases between them. The germline V gene encodes CDR1 LGHNA and CDR2 YNFKEQ. The CDR3 spans 15 residues. DNA of the CDR3: TGTGCCAGCAGCCAAGATCCTGGGGCGGATGAGACCCAGTACTTC. Translation: CASSQDPGADETQYF.

The chain employs TRBV6-2 or TRBV6-3 and TRBJ2-1; 7 nucleotides line up with TRBD2. CDR3 length: 15 residues. Germline CDR1 is MNHEY and CDR2 is SVGEGT. V dropped 7 bases and J dropped 2; count of bases not matched to a gene: 8. CDR3 DNA: TGTGCCAGCATGTCACTAGCGTGGACCTACAATGAGCAGTTCTTC. This encodes CASMSLAWTYNEQFF.

Only a few counts were recorded for this clone. The chain is built from TRBV20-1 and TRBJ2-1, with 14 bases aligning to TRBD2. This CDR3 spans 17 amino acids. CDR1 and CDR2 (germline): DFQATT, SNEGSKA (reference sequence). After removal of 0 bases from V and 9 bases from J, the junction contained 10 bases not matched to a gene. CDR3 DNA: TGCAGTGCTAGAGACCCGGGACTAGCGGGAGTGAGTTCTGAGCAGTTCTTC. It is translated as CSARDPGLAGVSSEQFF.

This clone was detected only a few times. The chain couples TRBV20-1 to TRBJ1-1, with no clear D. Per the germline V gene, CDR1 is DFQATT and CDR2 is SNEGSKA (reference sequence). CDR3 size: 15 residues. Trimming removed 0 bases from V and 3 bases from J, with 14 bases in between. The chain's CDR3 is CSARDRMRADTEAFF. CDR3 sequence (DNA): TGCAGTGCTAGAGATAGAATGAGGGCAGACACTGAAGCTTTCTTT.

The chain combines TRBV20-1 with TRBJ1-1; D unclear. Trimming pared 3 bases from V and 0 bases from J, leaving 8 bases between. The CDR3 sequence is 13 residues long. The V gene's germline CDR1 is DFQATT and CDR2 SNEGSKA (reference sequence). In DNA form, the CDR3 reads TGCAGTGCTAGGGGCCTTCTGAACACTGAAGCTTTCTTT. Protein product: CSARGLLNTEAFF.

This clone came up a few times. This sequence joins TRBV2 and TRBJ2-3; TRBD2 aligns across 10 bases. The CDR3 sequence is 15 residues long. The V segment lost 6 bases and the J segment 5 bases; nucleotides outside the gene matches: 8. Germline CDR1 is SNHLY and CDR2 is FYNNEI. The CDR3 nucleotides are TGTGCCAGCAGCGGAAGGACTAGCGGCAAAGATACGCAGTATTTT. Translation: CASSGRTSGKDTQYF.

The V call is TRBV6-1, the J call TRBJ2-7; D remains unclear. The germline CDR1 and CDR2 sequences are MNHNS and SASEGT. The CDR3 covers 10 residues. V was clipped by 9 bases and J by 4 bases, with 7 bases between them. The DNA for the CDR3 is TGTGCCAGTTGGGGTTACGAGCAGTACTTC. Its translation: CASWGYEQYF.

The genes are TRBV4-2 and TRBJ2-7; 14 nucleotides align to TRBD2. After removal of 5 bases from V and 4 bases from J, the junction contained 4 bases not matched to a gene. CDR3 length: 15 amino acids. Per germline, CDR1 LGHNA and CDR2 YNFKEQ. The CDR3 is CASSGGLAGGYEQYF. The CDR3 nucleotides read TGTGCCAGCAGCGGAGGACTAGCGGGGGGATACGAGCAGTACTTC.

This chain's CDR3 is CARRDVGDKGGYEQYF. CDR3 DNA sequence: TGTGCCAGGAGGGACGTAGGGGACAAAGGCGGTTACGAGCAGTACTTC. The V gene is TRBV2, the J gene TRBJ2-7; tentatively, D is TRBD1 (6 bases). V gave up 9 bases and J gave up 4 bases, with 25 bases separating them. Germline values: CDR1 SNHLY, CDR2 FYNNEI. The CDR3 totals 16 residues. Variable domain in full (rest from reference TRBV2 and TRBJ2-7): EPEVTQTPSHQVTQMGQEVILRCVPISNHLYFYWYRQILGQKVEFLVSFYNNEISEKSEIFDDQFSVERPDGSNFTLKIRSTKLEDSAMYFCARRDVGDKGGYEQYFGPGTRLTVT.

This clone was observed a few times. This chain connects TRBV6-1 to TRBJ2-2; 7 nucleotides align to TRBD1. CDR3 length: 15 amino acids. CDR1 and CDR2 from the germline V gene are MNHNS and SASEGT. V shed 5 bases and J 4 bases; nucleotides not matched to a gene: 7. This CDR3 is CASSQRQGSTGELFF. CDR3 DNA sequence: TGTGCCAGCAGTCAAAGACAGGGAAGCACCGGGGAGCTGTTTTTT.

The rearrangement links TRBV3-1 to TRBJ2-7; 7 bases are shared with TRBD1. There are 13 residues in the CDR3. Looked up from germline, CDR1 is LGHDT and CDR2 is YNNKEL (reference sequence). V lost 4 bases and J lost 5; bases outside the gene matches: 5. The CDR3 region is CASSPNRGNEQYF. The CDR3 coding sequence is TGTGCCAGCAGCCCCAACAGGGGCAACGAGCAGTACTTC.

In this sample, this clone turned up a few times. The J gene is TRBJ2-1, the V gene TRBV2; 7 positions match TRBD2. The length of the CDR3 is 16 residues. J lost 9 bases, V lost 6 bases, and 17 bases had no gene match. Germline V gene lookup returns CDR1 SNHLY and CDR2 FYNNEI. The DNA of the CDR3 is TGTGCCAGCAGCCCCAGCCGGGGGGAGGGCCTACGTGAGCAGTTCTTC. Translating gives CASSPSRGEGLREQFF.